A selection of T cell receptor beta chains follows, all from one sample in a study of T cell repertoires in cytomegalovirus infection. Each CDR3 protein is one row after TCRdb ran MiXCR on the reads. The table records about 680,000 distinct CDR3 sequences, 20% to 25% of them present only once. The sample comprised CD8+ T cells from PBMCs. Receptors were obtained from a human donor in good health (CMV status not recorded). Some clones in this sample may be carry-over from other donors' samples. The CDR3 runs from the conserved cysteine through the conserved F or W. A D gene is named only where the DNA matches it firmly. A row's size may be missing; if present it is once, few, many or a size class.

CDR3 protein	CDR3 DNA	clone size	D gene	V gene	J gene
CSAQGAPQHF	TGCAGTGCCCAGGGGGCGCCCCAGCATTTT	-	TRBD1	TRBV20-1	TRBJ1-5
CASRRPGQLETQYF	TGTGCCAGCAGAAGACCGGGCCAACTAGAGACCCAGTACTTC	many	-	TRBV28	TRBJ2-5
CASSEAGQEYYEQYF	TGTGCCAGCAGTGAAGCTGGACAGGAGTACTACGAGCAGTACTTC	-	TRBD1	TRBV2	TRBJ2-7
CATSRVRPGGREGTQYF	TGTGCCACCAGCAGAGTCCGTCCGGGAGGGAGGGAGGGGACCCAGTACTTC	-	TRBD2	TRBV15	TRBJ2-5
CAISDQDGFTDTQYF	TGTGCCATCAGTGATCAGGACGGATTCACAGATACGCAGTATTTT	few	-	TRBV10-3	TRBJ2-3
CASSLPTELNTEAFF	TGTGCCAGCAGTCTCCCGACAGAACTGAACACTGAAGCTTTCTTT	few	-	TRBV28	TRBJ1-1
CSVVSFGEQYF	TGCAGCGTTGTTTCATTTGGCGAGCAGTACTTC	many	-	TRBV29-1	TRBJ2-7
CSVEGTDSYEQYF	TGCAGCGTGGAGGGGACAGACTCCTACGAGCAGTACTTC	-	-	TRBV29-1	TRBJ2-7
CSARDGGQEIYNEQFF	TGCAGTGCTAGAGATGGGGGACAGGAGATCTACAATGAGCAGTTCTTC	-	TRBD1	TRBV20-1	TRBJ2-1
CASRPPGTGKVEAFF	TGTGCCAGCAGACCTCCCGGGACAGGGAAAGTTGAAGCTTTCTTT	-	TRBD1	TRBV12-3/TRBV12-4	TRBJ1-1
CSALSLAGTYEQYF	TGCAGTGCCCTTTCTCTAGCGGGGACCTACGAGCAGTACTTC	many	TRBD2	TRBV20-1	TRBJ2-7
CASRGLRGFTNGNEQFF	TGTGCCAGTAGAGGATTAAGGGGATTTACAAATGGCAATGAGCAGTTCTTC	-	-	TRBV19	TRBJ2-1
CASSLRQTGANVLTF	TGTGCCAGCAGCTTAAGGCAGACTGGGGCCAACGTCCTGACTTTC	-	-	TRBV7-8	TRBJ2-6
CASSTGTSGTTDTQYF	TGTGCCAGCAGCACCGGGACTAGCGGAACCACAGATACGCAGTATTTT	many	TRBD2	TRBV7-9	TRBJ2-3
CASSLIGTEGAFF	TGTGCCAGCAGCTTAATCGGGACAGAGGGGGCGTTCTTC	-	TRBD1	TRBV7-9	TRBJ2-1
CASLGLYNEQFF	TGTGCCAGCTTGGGCCTCTACAATGAGCAGTTCTTC	-	-	TRBV6-2/TRBV6-3	TRBJ2-1
CASSLVRGPTDTQYF	TGTGCCAGCAGCTTAGTAAGGGGCCCCACAGATACGCAGTATTTT	-	-	TRBV13	TRBJ2-3
CASGLAGERGTQYF	TGTGCCAGCGGACTAGCGGGGGAGAGGGGGACCCAGTACTTC	many	TRBD2	TRBV12-3/TRBV12-4	TRBJ2-5
CASSLEPSYGYTF	TGTGCCAGCAGCTTAGAGCCCTCCTATGGCTACACCTTC	-	-	TRBV7-6	TRBJ1-2
CASSQEAGYNEQFF	TGCGCCAGCAGCCAAGAAGCGGGTTACAATGAGCAGTTCTTC	few	-	TRBV4-3	TRBJ2-1
CASSSGTGVFHNEQFF	TGTGCCAGCAGCTCCGGGACAGGGGTATTCCACAATGAGCAGTTCTTC	-	TRBD1	TRBV7-6	TRBJ2-1
CSVEGGLPLPDTQYF	TGCAGCGTTGAAGGGGGACTTCCCCTCCCAGATACGCAGTATTTT	-	-	TRBV29-1	TRBJ2-3
CATSERFMNTEAFF	TGTGCCACCAGCGAGAGGTTTATGAACACTGAAGCTTTCTTT	-	-	TRBV15	TRBJ1-1
CASSLRGQAGGYTF	TGTGCCAGCAGCTTGAGGGGACAGGCGGGGGGCTACACCTTC	once	TRBD1	TRBV5-4	TRBJ1-2
CASSYSAGSYEQYF	TGTGCCAGCAGTTACTCGGCAGGTAGCTACGAGCAGTACTTC	-	-	TRBV6-6	TRBJ2-7
CASLTPGDLFNYGYTF	TGTGCCAGCCTTACGCCCGGGGATTTATTCAACTATGGCTACACCTTC	-	-	TRBV6-2/TRBV6-3	TRBJ1-2
CASQGDTQYF	TGTGCCAGCCAAGGCGATACGCAGTATTTT	many	-	TRBV11-2	TRBJ2-3
CSAPKGQKNTEAFF	TGCAGCGCTCCCAAGGGACAGAAGAACACTGAAGCTTTCTTT	few	TRBD1	TRBV29-1	TRBJ1-1